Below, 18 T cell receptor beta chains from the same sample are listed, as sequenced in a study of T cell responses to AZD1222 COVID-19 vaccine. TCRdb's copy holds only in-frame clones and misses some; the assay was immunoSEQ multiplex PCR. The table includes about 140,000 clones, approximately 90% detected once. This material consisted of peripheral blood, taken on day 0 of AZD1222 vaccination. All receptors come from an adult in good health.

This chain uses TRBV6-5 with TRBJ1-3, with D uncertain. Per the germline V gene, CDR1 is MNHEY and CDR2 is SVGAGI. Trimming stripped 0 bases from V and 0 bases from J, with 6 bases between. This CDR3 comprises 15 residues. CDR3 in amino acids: CASSYSESSGNTIYF. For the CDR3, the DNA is TGTGCCAGCAGTTACTCCGAGAGCTCTGGAAACACCATATATTTT.

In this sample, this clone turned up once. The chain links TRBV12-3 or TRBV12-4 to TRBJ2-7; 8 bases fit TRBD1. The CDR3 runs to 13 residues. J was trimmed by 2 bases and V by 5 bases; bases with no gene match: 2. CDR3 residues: CASSMDRAYEQYF. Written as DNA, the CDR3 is TGTGCCAGCAGTATGGACAGGGCCTACGAGCAGTACTTC.

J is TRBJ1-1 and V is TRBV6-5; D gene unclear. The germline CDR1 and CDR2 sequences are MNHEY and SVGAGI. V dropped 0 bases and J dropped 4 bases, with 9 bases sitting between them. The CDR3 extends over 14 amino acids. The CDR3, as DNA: TGTGCCAGCAGTTACTCCAGGATGGCCACTGAAGCTTTCTTT. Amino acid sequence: CASSYSRMATEAFF.

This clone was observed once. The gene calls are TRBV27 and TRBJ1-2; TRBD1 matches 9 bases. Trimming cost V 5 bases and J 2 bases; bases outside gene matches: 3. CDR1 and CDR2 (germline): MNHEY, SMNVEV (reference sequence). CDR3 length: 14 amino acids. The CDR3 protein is CASSGQGRNYGYTF. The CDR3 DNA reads TGTGCCAGCAGTGGACAGGGGAGGAACTATGGCTACACCTTC.

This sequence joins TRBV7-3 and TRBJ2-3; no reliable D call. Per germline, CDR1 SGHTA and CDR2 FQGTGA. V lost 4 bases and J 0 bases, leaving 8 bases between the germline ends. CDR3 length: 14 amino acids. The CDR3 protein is CASSSQASTDTQYF. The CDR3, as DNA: TGTGCCAGCAGCTCCCAAGCGAGCACAGATACGCAGTATTTT.

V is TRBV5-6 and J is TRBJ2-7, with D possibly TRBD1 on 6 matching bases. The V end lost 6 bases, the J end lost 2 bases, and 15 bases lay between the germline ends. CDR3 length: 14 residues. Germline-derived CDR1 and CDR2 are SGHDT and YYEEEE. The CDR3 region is CASTLTDSTYEQYF. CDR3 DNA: TGTGCCAGCACCCTAACGGACAGTACCTACGAGCAGTACTTC.

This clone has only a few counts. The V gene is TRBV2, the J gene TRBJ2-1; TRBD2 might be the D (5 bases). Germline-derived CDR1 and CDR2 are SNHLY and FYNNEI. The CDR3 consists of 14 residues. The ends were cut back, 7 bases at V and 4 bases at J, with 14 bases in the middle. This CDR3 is CASIGLVSYNEQFF. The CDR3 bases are TGTGCCAGCATCGGACTCGTGTCGTACAATGAGCAGTTCTTC.

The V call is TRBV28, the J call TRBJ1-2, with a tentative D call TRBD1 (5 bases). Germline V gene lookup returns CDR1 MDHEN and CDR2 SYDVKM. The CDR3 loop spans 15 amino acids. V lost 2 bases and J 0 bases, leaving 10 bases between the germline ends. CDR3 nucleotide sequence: TGTGCCAGCAGTTTAAAGGGGTCCTCTAACTATGGCTACACCTTC. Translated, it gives CASSLKGSSNYGYTF.

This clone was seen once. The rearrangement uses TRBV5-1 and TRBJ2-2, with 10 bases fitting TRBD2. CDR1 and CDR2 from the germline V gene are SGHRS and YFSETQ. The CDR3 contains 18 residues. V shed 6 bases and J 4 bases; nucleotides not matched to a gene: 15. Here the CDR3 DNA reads TGCGCCAGCACGTCCCCTGGCCTAGCGGGAGCTTTCACCGGGGAGCTGTTTTTT. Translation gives CASTSPGLAGAFTGELFF.

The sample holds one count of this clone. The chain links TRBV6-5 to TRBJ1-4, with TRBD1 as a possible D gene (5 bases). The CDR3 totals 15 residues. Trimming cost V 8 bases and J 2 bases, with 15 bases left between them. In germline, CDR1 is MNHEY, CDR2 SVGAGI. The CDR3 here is CASGGSGGTNEKLFF. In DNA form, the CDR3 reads TGTGCCAGCGGCGGTTCGGGGGGGACTAATGAAAAACTGTTTTTT.

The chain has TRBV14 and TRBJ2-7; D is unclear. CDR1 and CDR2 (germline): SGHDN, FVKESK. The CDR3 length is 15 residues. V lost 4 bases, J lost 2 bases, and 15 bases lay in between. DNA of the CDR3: TGTGCCAGCAGCCCCATGGGGTCACCTCCCTACGAGCAGTACTTC. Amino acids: CASSPMGSPPYEQYF.

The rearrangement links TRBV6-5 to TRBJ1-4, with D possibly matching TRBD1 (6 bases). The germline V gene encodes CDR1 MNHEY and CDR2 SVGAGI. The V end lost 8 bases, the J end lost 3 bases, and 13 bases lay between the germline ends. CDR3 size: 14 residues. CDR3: CASAKGGANEKLFF. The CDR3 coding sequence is TGTGCCAGCGCGAAGGGGGGGGCTAATGAAAAACTGTTTTTT.

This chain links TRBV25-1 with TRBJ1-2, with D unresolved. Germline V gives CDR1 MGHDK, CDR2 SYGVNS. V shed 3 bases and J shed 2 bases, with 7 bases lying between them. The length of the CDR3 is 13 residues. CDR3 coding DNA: TGTGCCAGCAGTGAGTCTGGGAACTATGGCTACACCTTC. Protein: CASSESGNYGYTF.

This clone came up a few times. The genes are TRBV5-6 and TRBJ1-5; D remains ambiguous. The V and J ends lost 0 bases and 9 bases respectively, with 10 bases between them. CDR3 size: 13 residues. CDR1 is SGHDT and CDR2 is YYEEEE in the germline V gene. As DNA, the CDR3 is TGTGCCAGCAGCTTGGGCAGGTTCGGGCCCCAGCATTTT. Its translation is CASSLGRFGPQHF.

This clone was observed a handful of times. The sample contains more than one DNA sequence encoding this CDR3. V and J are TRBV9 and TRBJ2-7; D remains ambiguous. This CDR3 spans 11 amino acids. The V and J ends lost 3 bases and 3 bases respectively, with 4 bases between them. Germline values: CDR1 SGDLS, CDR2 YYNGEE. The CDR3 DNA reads TGTGCCAGCAGCGCGGGCTACGAGCAGTACTTC. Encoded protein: CASSAGYEQYF.

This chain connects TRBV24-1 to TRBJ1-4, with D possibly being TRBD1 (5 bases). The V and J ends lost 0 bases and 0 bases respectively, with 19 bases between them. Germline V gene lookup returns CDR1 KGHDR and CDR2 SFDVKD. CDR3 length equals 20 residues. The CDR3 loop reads CATSDLHGTHSPPTNEKLFF. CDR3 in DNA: TGTGCCACCAGTGATTTGCACGGGACGCATTCCCCTCCAACTAATGAAAAACTGTTTTTT.

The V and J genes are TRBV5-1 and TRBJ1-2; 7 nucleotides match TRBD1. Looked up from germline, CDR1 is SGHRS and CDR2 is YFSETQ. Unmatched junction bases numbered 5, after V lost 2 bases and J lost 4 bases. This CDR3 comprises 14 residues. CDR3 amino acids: CASSLPTGRYGYTF. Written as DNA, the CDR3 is TGCGCCAGCAGCTTACCGACAGGGCGCTATGGCTACACCTTC.

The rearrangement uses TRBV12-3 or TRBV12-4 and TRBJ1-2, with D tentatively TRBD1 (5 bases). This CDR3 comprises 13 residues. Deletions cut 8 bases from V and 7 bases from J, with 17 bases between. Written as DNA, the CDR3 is TGTGCCAGCCGACCCGCGGCAGGGATTGGCTACACCTTC. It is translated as CASRPAAGIGYTF.